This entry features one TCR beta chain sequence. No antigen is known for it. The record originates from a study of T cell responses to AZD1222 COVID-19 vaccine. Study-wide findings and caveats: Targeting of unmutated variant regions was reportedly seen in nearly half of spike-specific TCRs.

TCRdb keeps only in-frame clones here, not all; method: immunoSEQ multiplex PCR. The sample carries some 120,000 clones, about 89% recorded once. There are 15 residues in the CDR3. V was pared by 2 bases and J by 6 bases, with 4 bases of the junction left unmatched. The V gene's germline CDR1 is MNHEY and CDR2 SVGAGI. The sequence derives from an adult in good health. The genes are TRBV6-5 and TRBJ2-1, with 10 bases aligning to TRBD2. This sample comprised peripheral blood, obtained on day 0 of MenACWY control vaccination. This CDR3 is CASSYGTSATNEQFF. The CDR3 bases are TGTGCCAGCAGTTACGGGACTAGCGCAACCAATGAGCAGTTCTTC.